This section outlines one T cell receptor (beta chain) sequence together with its context. The antigen remains unidentified. Sequence at one end of the junction differs from germline and may be a read error. Germline V gene sequence: CDR1 LGHDT, CDR2 YNNKEL (reference sequence). The CDR3 runs to 15 residues. These data belong to a study of blood T cells in healthy people across ages. Study-level results: Diversity figures derived from one million T cells were judged to underestimate the true value. No conclusive comparison of naive versus antigen-experienced cells was possible with unsorted PBMCs.

Then a second PCR, running about 6 to 11 cycles, was carried out with a sample-barcoded 5' primer and a J-beta primer mix. TCRdb reprocessed the 5' RACE reads via MiXCR and lists one record per CDR3 protein. The sample holds hundreds of thousands of distinct CDR3 sequences, 45% to 60% seen once. Material: blood. The receptor's source is a woman at least 80 years old in good health. This chain joins TRBV3-1 and TRBJ2-4, with D tentatively TRBD1 (5 bases). The J call may be faulty, since TRBJ2-7 better matches the DNA end. The CDR3 loop is CVSRNQGPYSYEQYF. CDR3 sequence (DNA): TGTGTCAGCAGAAACCAGGGCCCTTACTCCTACGAGCAGTACTTC.